One sample yielded the 27 T cell receptor beta chains listed below, sequenced in a study of vaccination effects on CD4 cells after COVID-19. These receptors lack a known antigen. Only in-frame clones appear in the TCRdb table, and some are missing; sequencing was by immunoSEQ multiplex PCR. The sample has approximately 44,000 clones, more than 60% seen once; the top ten hold roughly 24%. In the ViraFEST assay, antigen-specific CD4+ clonotypes were identified by expansion after peptide-pool stimulation. Culture proceeded for nine to eleven days, and CD4+ T cells were then isolated. In the vaccine recipients, nucleocapsid antibodies were negative and there was no prior SARS-CoV-2 infection. The specimen comprised CD4+ T cells from PBMCs cultured with HCoV-OC43 spike peptides, sampled before COVID-19 vaccination. As to subset: HCoV-OC43 spike overlapping peptide pool stimulation. These receptors all come from a human donor who received a COVID-19 vaccine.

This clone was seen a handful of times. The chain combines TRBV7-8 with TRBJ1-5; unclear D gene. CDR1 and CDR2 (germline): SGHVS, FQNEAQ. CDR3 length: 15 residues. V lost 1 base to trimming and J lost 9 bases, with 16 bases between them. The CDR3 DNA sequence: TGTGCCAGCAGCTTAGGCAGCCGGGTCGGGTGGCCCCAGCATTTT. This codes for CASSLGSRVGWPQHF.

The chain has TRBV12-5 and TRBJ1-2; D call uncertain. Germline assignment: CDR1 LGHNT and CDR2 FRNRAP. The CDR3 has 13 amino acids. The germline V and J ends were trimmed by 9 bases and 5 bases, with 16 bases remaining between them. CDR3 nucleotide sequence: TGTGCTAGCCCGACCCTCAATGGGTATGGCTACACCTTC. This translates into CASPTLNGYGYTF.

The V and J genes are TRBV5-1 and TRBJ2-7; unclear D gene. V was trimmed by 4 bases and J by 0 bases, leaving 8 bases between them. This CDR3 is built from 13 residues. Germline lookup yields CDR1 SGHRS and CDR2 YFSETQ. CDR3 amino acids: CASSLDGSYEQYF. The CDR3 DNA sequence: TGCGCCAGCAGCCTGGACGGCTCCTACGAGCAGTACTTC.

This clone was counted a few times. This chain uses TRBV30 with TRBJ2-7; D remains ambiguous. Per the germline V gene, CDR1 is GTSNPN and CDR2 is SVGIG (reference sequence). V gave up 4 bases and J gave up 7 bases, with 14 bases separating them. This CDR3 has 12 amino acids. The CDR3 DNA reads TGTGCCTGGAACGTTCAACAGAGGGAGCAGTACTTC. It specifies CAWNVQQREQYF. The entire variable domain, with the rest obtained from reference TRBV30 and TRBJ2-7, is as follows: SQTIHQWPATLVQPVGSPLSLECTVEGTSNPNLYWYRQAAGRGLQLLFYSVGIGQISSEVPQNLSASRPQDRQFILSSKKLLLSDSGFYLCAWNVQQREQYFGPGTRLTVT.

This sequence joins TRBV9 and TRBJ1-3; tentatively, D is TRBD1 (5 bases). From germline, CDR1 is SGDLS and CDR2 YYNGEE. V was shortened by 3 bases and J by 4 bases, with 17 bases between the two germline ends. This CDR3 has 16 residues. The CDR3 reads CASSEHGGAGGNTIYF. CDR3 DNA sequence: TGTGCCAGCAGCGAACATGGCGGGGCGGGCGGAAACACCATATATTTT.

This clone has more than one count but fewer than ten. This chain links TRBV25-1 with TRBJ2-7; D tentatively reads TRBD1 or TRBD2 (5 bases each). Trimming took off 3 bases at V and 5 bases at J, with 8 bases between the two ends. This CDR3 contains 12 residues. Per germline, CDR1 MGHDK and CDR2 SYGVNS. For the CDR3, the DNA is TGTGCCAGCAGTGATTGGGGACACGAGCAGTACTTC. Encoded protein: CASSDWGHEQYF.

The chain recombines TRBV10-2 with TRBJ2-5, with a weak D call TRBD1 (5 bases). The length of the CDR3 is 15 residues. The germline V gene encodes CDR1 WSHSY and CDR2 SAAADI. V gave up 3 bases and J gave up 2 bases, with 13 bases separating them. The CDR3 reads CASSEPGLPQETQYF. Written as DNA, the CDR3 is TGCGCCAGCAGTGAACCAGGGTTGCCGCAAGAGACCCAGTACTTC.

The rearrangement links TRBV6-6 to TRBJ2-1; TRBD1 is a possible D gene (5 bases). The CDR3 totals 16 residues. The germline V gene encodes CDR1 MNHNY and CDR2 SVGAGI (reference sequence). Trimming removed 2 bases from V and 2 bases from J, with 13 bases in between. The DNA of the CDR3 is TGTGCCAGCAGTTACAGGCCCAGGGTAGCCTACAATGAGCAGTTCTTC. It specifies CASSYRPRVAYNEQFF.

The chain is built from TRBV3-1 (or the pseudogene TRBV3-2) and TRBJ2-3; the D is unclear. Germline assignment: CDR1 LGHDT and CDR2 YNNKEL (reference sequence). The CDR3 contains 12 residues. The V gene lost 1 base and the J gene lost 6 bases, with 5 bases spanning the gap. CDR3 sequence: CASSQGLDTQYF. CDR3 in DNA: TGTGCCAGCAGCCAAGGATTGGATACGCAGTATTTT.

This chain uses TRBV5-6 with TRBJ2-6, with D unresolved. Germline CDR1 and CDR2: SGHDT and YYEEEE. V dropped 1 base and J dropped 0 bases, with 14 bases sitting between them. This CDR3 has 18 amino acids. The CDR3 here is CASSLYAGVLSGANVLTF. CDR3 bases: TGTGCCAGCAGCTTGTATGCAGGCGTCCTCTCTGGGGCCAACGTCCTGACTTTC.

The chain is built from TRBV4-3 and TRBJ1-5; tentative D call: TRBD1 (6 bases). The V and J ends lost 1 base and 4 bases respectively, with 11 bases between them. Germline CDR1 reads LGHNA; CDR2 reads YSLEER. This CDR3 has 15 amino acids. CDR3 DNA sequence: TGCGCCAGCAGCCAAGGGGCAGGGGATAATCAGCCCCAGCATTTT. Residues: CASSQGAGDNQPQHF.

The CDR3 here is CASSFFLQPDSTDTQYF. The CDR3 region has the DNA TGTGCCAGCAGTTTCTTCCTACAACCCGATAGCACAGATACGCAGTATTTT. The chain recombines TRBV27 with TRBJ2-3; D is uncertain. From germline, CDR1 is MNHEY and CDR2 SMNVEV (reference sequence). V dropped 3 bases and J dropped 0 bases, with 16 bases sitting between them. The CDR3 has 17 amino acids.

This chain joins TRBV11-2 and TRBJ2-5; D perhaps matches TRBD1 (5 bases). V lost 1 base and J lost 5, with 14 bases in between. The length of the CDR3 is 15 residues. Germline V gives CDR1 SGHAT, CDR2 FQNNGV. In DNA, the CDR3 is TGTGCCAGCAGCTTAGGTCTAGGGGCTCGGGAGACCCAGTACTTC. Amino acid sequence: CASSLGLGARETQYF.

This chain links TRBV7-9 with TRBJ2-7; D is ambiguous. The V and J ends lost 6 bases and 1 base respectively, with 10 bases between them. The V gene's germline CDR1 is SEHNR and CDR2 FQNEAQ (reference sequence). CDR3 length equals 13 residues. The CDR3 DNA sequence: TGTGCCAGCAGGGCACATAGTTCCTACGAGCAGTACTTC. Translated, it gives CASRAHSSYEQYF.

This clone has a handful of counts. V gene TRBV5-4 combines with J gene TRBJ2-6; no clear D gene. With 4 bases removed from V and 0 bases from J, the gap between germline ends came to 8 bases. There are 15 residues in the CDR3. Germline assignment: CDR1 SGHNT and CDR2 YYREEE (reference sequence). CDR3 loop: CASSSSNSGANVLTF. Here the CDR3 DNA reads TGTGCCAGCAGCAGCAGTAACTCTGGGGCCAACGTCCTGACTTTC.

This clone was recorded a few times. The chain employs TRBV20-1 and TRBJ1-1, with TRBD1 matching 7 bases. Germline CDR1 is DFQATT and CDR2 is SNEGSKA (reference sequence). This CDR3 has 10 amino acids. V was pared by 6 bases and J by 5 bases, with 0 bases of the junction left unmatched. The CDR3 nucleotides read TGCAGTGCCAGGGGGACTGAAGCTTTCTTT. Its translation is CSARGTEAFF.

V gene TRBV5-1 combines with J gene TRBJ1-1; TRBD1 is a possible D gene (5 bases). Germline assignment: CDR1 SGHRS and CDR2 YFSETQ. V gave up 7 bases and J gave up 0 bases, with 19 bases separating them. The CDR3 contains 16 residues. The DNA for the CDR3 is TGCGCCAGCGCAAATCCGCAGGGCTCAATGAACACTGAAGCTTTCTTT. Translation: CASANPQGSMNTEAFF.

The chain joins TRBV7-9 to TRBJ1-1; tentative D call: TRBD1 (5 bases). Germline CDR1 reads SEHNR; CDR2 reads FQNEAQ (reference sequence). Trimming removed 4 bases from V and 5 bases from J, with 14 bases in between. This CDR3 has 14 residues. The chain's CDR3 is CASSYRDGPTEAFF. DNA of the CDR3: TGTGCCAGCAGCTATCGGGACGGACCAACTGAAGCTTTCTTT. Variable domain in full (rest from reference TRBV7-9 and TRBJ1-1): DTGVSQNPRHKITKRGQNVTFRCDPISEHNRLYWYRQTLGQGPEFLTYFQNEAQLEKSRLLSDRFSAERPKGSFSTLEIQRTEQGDSAMYLCASSYRDGPTEAFFGQGTRLTVV.

This clone has only a few counts. The genes are TRBV5-6 and TRBJ1-2; TRBD1 matches at 9 bases. J was trimmed by 7 bases and V by 4 bases; bases with no gene match: 8. Germline V gives CDR1 SGHDT, CDR2 YYEEEE. The CDR3 loop spans 14 amino acids. The CDR3 region is CASSLRTGEGGYTF. For the CDR3, the DNA is TGTGCCAGCAGCCTCAGGACAGGGGAGGGTGGCTACACCTTC.

CDR3 nucleotides: TGTGCCAGCAGCCACAACCATGAGCAGTTCTTC. It translates to CASSHNHEQFF. The chain has TRBV7-9 and TRBJ2-1; D call uncertain. V was cut by 5 bases and J by 8 bases, with 7 bases left in between. Germline assignment: CDR1 SEHNR and CDR2 FQNEAQ (reference sequence). The CDR3 is 11 amino acids. The complete variable domain, with remaining parts taken from reference TRBV7-9 and TRBJ2-1, reads DTGVSQNPRHKITKRGQNVTFRCDPISEHNRLYWYRQTLGQGPEFLTYFQNEAQLEKSRLLSDRFSAERPKGSFSTLEIQRTEQGDSAMYLCASSHNHEQFFGPGTRLTVL.

This chain links TRBV3-1 (or the pseudogene TRBV3-2) with TRBJ1-1, with D perhaps TRBD1 (6 bases). Germline CDR1 is LGHDT and CDR2 is YNNKEL (reference sequence). The CDR3 covers 17 residues. Trimming shortened V by 2 bases and J by 0 bases, and 16 bases separated the two germline ends. CDR3 protein: CASSQLIRGGMNTEAFF. The CDR3 DNA is TGTGCCAGCAGCCAACTAATTAGGGGGGGGATGAACACTGAAGCTTTCTTT.

This clone was seen a handful of times. The chain employs TRBV20-1 and TRBJ1-3; no reliable D call. Looked up from germline, CDR1 is DFQATT and CDR2 is SNEGSKA (reference sequence). This CDR3 contains 14 residues. V gave up 3 bases and J gave up 2 bases, with 11 bases separating them. CDR3 sequence (DNA): TGCAGTGCTAGTTGGGGTAACGCTGGAAACACCATATATTTT. Translating it yields CSASWGNAGNTIYF.

The gene calls are TRBV28 and TRBJ2-7; TRBD2 is a possible D gene (5 bases). There are 14 residues in the CDR3. Germline V gives CDR1 MDHEN, CDR2 SYDVKM. The V end lost 7 bases, the J end lost 3 bases, and 16 bases lay between the germline ends. CDR3 bases: TGTGCCAGCACCCGCCCCTCGAGCGGCTACGAGCAGTACTTC. Its translation is CASTRPSSGYEQYF.

CDR3 amino acids: CANRGSKPQHF. The CDR3 coding sequence is TGTGCCAACAGGGGAAGTAAGCCCCAGCATTTT. The chain is built from TRBV6-5 and TRBJ1-5, with TRBD1 matching 7 bases. Trimming removed 10 bases from V and 8 bases from J; junction bases left unmatched: 5. The CDR3 runs 11 residues. Germline V gene lookup returns CDR1 MNHEY and CDR2 SVGAGI.

This clone was detected only a few times. The chain recombines TRBV6-1 with TRBJ1-1; 9 nucleotides agree with TRBD1. This CDR3 spans 16 amino acids. Trimming took 0 bases from V and 6 from J; bases not matched to a gene: 8. Germline V CDR1 and CDR2: MNHNS, SASEGT. The CDR3 region is CASSEAPRTGDSEAFF. The CDR3 nucleotides read TGTGCCAGCAGTGAAGCACCTAGGACAGGGGATTCTGAAGCTTTCTTT.

This chain uses TRBV5-6 with TRBJ2-7; TRBD1 or TRBD2 may be the D gene (6 bases each). Germline V gene lookup returns CDR1 SGHDT and CDR2 YYEEEE. This CDR3 contains 14 residues. With 4 bases removed from V and 2 bases from J, the gap between germline ends came to 13 bases. The CDR3 loop reads CASSLLGGPYEQYF. The CDR3 DNA sequence: TGTGCCAGCAGCCTCCTGGGGGGCCCCTACGAGCAGTACTTC.

This clone has more than one count but fewer than ten. The chain couples TRBV20-1 to TRBJ1-2; D uncertain. Germline V gene data show CDR1 as DFQATT and CDR2 as SNEGSKA (reference sequence). V was cut by 3 bases and J by 8 bases, with 10 bases left in between. The CDR3 runs 11 residues. The CDR3 reads CSASPDDGYTF. The DNA for the CDR3 is TGCAGTGCTAGCCCCGATGACGGCTACACCTTC.